This T cell receptor beta chain stems from a study of T-cell reconstitution after alpha-beta-depleted transplantation in children. This clonotype came up many times. Its specificity is unknown. The authors prepared the TCRbeta library with unique molecular identifiers. TCRdb redid the calling of the PCR reads with MiXCR, one entry per CDR3 protein. The sample yields about 460,000 distinct CDR3 sequences, roughly a tenth seen once. With 4 bases clipped from V and 3 bases from J, the junction kept 8 bases outside the gene matches. Germline CDR1 is SGDLS and CDR2 is YYNGEE. The CDR3 length is 16 residues. Study-level results: At day 60, the high TCRbeta diversity found in some patients originated from recipient T cells and thymic progenitors that had survived. Reportedly, roughly two months post-transplant, alpha-beta T cells arose from several hundred expanded graft clones.

The TCR was taken from a child aged 2-15 years with inherited bone marrow failure, due to receive a stem cell transplant. Sequenced here: PBMCs, sampled before TCRalphabeta/CD19-depleted stem cell transplant. The chain couples TRBV9 to TRBJ2-7, with TRBD2 identical over 12 bases. The CDR3 DNA sequence: TGTGCCAGCAGCCCCTGGACTAGCGGGACTCACTACGAGCAGTACTTC. Protein sequence: CASSPWTSGTHYEQYF.